The 26 T cell receptor beta chains in this list originate from one sample, sequenced in a study of shared clonotypes between healthy human individuals. The assay was immunoSEQ multiplex PCR, and TCRdb's table has in-frame clones only and misses some. The sample records 190,000 or so clones, 65% to 70% being singletons. The sample was memory CD4+ T cells sorted from blood. As to subset: CD45RA-negative fraction. The receptors were gathered from a man aged 30-40 years in good health.

The chain couples TRBV5-4 to TRBJ2-2, with 9 bases that match TRBD1. CDR1 is SGHNT and CDR2 is YYREEE in the germline V gene (reference sequence). Trimming removed 3 bases from V and 7 bases from J; junction bases left unmatched: 7. This CDR3 contains 15 residues. DNA for the CDR3: TGTGCCAGCAGCTCGGGGACAGGGAGTCACGGGGAGCTGTTTTTT. Its translation: CASSSGTGSHGELFF.

This sequence joins TRBV7-6 and TRBJ2-7, with TRBD2 matching 10 bases. After removal of 5 bases from V and 3 bases from J, the junction contained 10 bases not matched to a gene. The CDR3 sequence is 16 residues long. Germline assignment: CDR1 SGHVS and CDR2 FNYEAQ. The CDR3 loop is CASSLGTSGTLYEQYF. CDR3 coding DNA: TGTGCCAGCAGCCTAGGCACTAGCGGGACCCTCTACGAGCAGTACTTC.

This rearrangement joins TRBV5-5 to TRBJ2-7, with 12 bases aligning to TRBD2. This CDR3 is built from 17 residues. V lost 4 bases to trimming and J lost 6 bases; unmatched junction nucleotides: 14. Per the germline V gene, CDR1 is SGHKS and CDR2 is YYEKEE (reference sequence). The CDR3 sequence: CASSPNLAGGTGSEQYF. The CDR3 DNA reads TGTGCCAGCAGCCCAAACCTAGCGGGAGGGACTGGGTCCGAGCAGTACTTC.

This clone was picked up a small number of times. The V call is TRBV6-1, the J call TRBJ2-7; TRBD2 might be the D (6 bases). In germline, CDR1 is MNHNS, CDR2 SASEGT. The CDR3 consists of 15 residues. The ends were cut back, 7 bases at V and 4 bases at J, with 20 bases in the middle. The CDR3 DNA reads as TGTGCCAGCATGGGGTTAAAGGGACTGTATTACGAGCAGTACTTC. Encoded protein: CASMGLKGLYYEQYF.

A few counts support this clone. V gene TRBV10-3 combines with J gene TRBJ2-1; 14 bases agree with TRBD2. With V trimmed by 10 bases and J by 8 bases, 10 bases remained unmatched. The CDR3 has 15 amino acids. Germline values: CDR1 ENHRY, CDR2 SYGVKD. Written as DNA, the CDR3 is TGTGCCACCAAAACGGGACTAGCGGGAGTCGATGAGCAGTTCTTC. Amino acid sequence: CATKTGLAGVDEQFF.

Here the CDR3 reads CASSVGVDNDWGQYF. For the CDR3, the DNA is TGTGCCAGCAGCGTAGGGGTGGACAACGACTGGGGGCAGTACTTC. V gene TRBV9 combines with J gene TRBJ2-7; TRBD1 is a possible D gene (5 bases). The CDR3 has 15 residues. Germline V gene sequence: CDR1 SGDLS, CDR2 YYNGEE. Between the trimmed V and J ends, which lost 0 bases and 9 bases, there was a span of 19 bases.

This clone was seen more than once but under ten times. The chain uses TRBV9 and TRBJ1-5; D call uncertain. Trimming took off 1 base at V and 6 bases at J, with 14 bases between the two ends. Germline V gene sequence: CDR1 SGDLS, CDR2 YYNGEE. The CDR3 consists of 15 residues. CDR3 in amino acids: CASSVREERVQPQHF. CDR3 bases: TGTGCCAGCAGCGTAAGGGAAGAGAGGGTTCAGCCCCAGCATTTT.

This clone was seen a handful of times. The rearrangement links TRBV18 to TRBJ2-7; weak D call: TRBD2 (5 bases). The CDR3 totals 15 residues. Trimming took 4 bases from V and 3 from J, leaving 16 bases between them. The V gene's germline CDR1 is KGHSH and CDR2 LQKENI. CDR3 loop: CASSRLLDSNYEQYF. The CDR3 DNA reads TGTGCCAGCTCACGACTCCTGGACTCCAACTACGAGCAGTACTTC.

This clone was seen only a few times. The chain has TRBV12-5 and TRBJ2-1; TRBD1 agrees at 7 bases. After removal of 1 base from V and 7 bases from J, the junction contained 4 bases not matched to a gene. CDR3 length: 14 amino acids. Per the germline V gene, CDR1 is LGHNT and CDR2 is FRNRAP. CDR3 in DNA: TGTGCTAGTGGTTTGGGGGCAGGGGGAAATGAGCAGTTCTTC. Its translation is CASGLGAGGNEQFF.

Concerning this clone: The junction departs from germline at one end; a sequencing error may be responsible. Other DNA sequences of this sample code for an identical CDR3. The chain carries TRBV7-3 and TRBJ2-1; a weak D match, TRBD2 (6 bases). This CDR3 has 19 residues. CDR1 and CDR2 from the germline V gene are SGHTA and FQGTGA. CDR3: CASSLKSRRDLADHNEQFF. CDR3 nucleotide sequence: TGCGCCAGCAGCTTAAAATCTAGGCGAGACTTAGCGGACCACAATGAGCAGTTCTTC.

V is TRBV7-3 and J is TRBJ2-1, with D perhaps matching TRBD1 (6 bases). Trimming took 5 bases from V and 9 from J, leaving 23 bases between them. This CDR3 region has 16 residues. Germline V gene sequence: CDR1 SGHTA, CDR2 FQGTGA. CDR3 loop: CASSPMAGTIMGEQFF. DNA of the CDR3: TGTGCCAGCAGCCCGATGGCAGGGACAATCATGGGTGAGCAGTTCTTC.

This sequence joins TRBV7-9 and TRBJ2-1; a possible D gene is TRBD1 (7 bases). Germline V gives CDR1 SEHNR, CDR2 FQNEAQ (reference sequence). Trimming removed 1 base from V and 3 bases from J, with 10 bases in between. The CDR3 extends over 15 amino acids. The CDR3 sequence is CASSLGQGGYNEQFF. The CDR3 DNA is TGTGCCAGCAGCTTAGGCCAGGGGGGCTACAATGAGCAGTTCTTC. Supplemented by reference TRBV7-9 and TRBJ2-1, the full variable domain reads DTGVSQNPRHKITKRGQNVTFRCDPISEHNRLYWYRQTLGQGPEFLTYFQNEAQLEKSRLLSDRFSAERPKGSFSTLEIQRTEQGDSAMYLCASSLGQGGYNEQFFGPGTRLTVL.

The CDR3 DNA reads TGTGCCAGCAGCTTAAAACCGAACACTGAAGCTTTCTTT. It specifies CASSLKPNTEAFF. The chain carries TRBV11-2 and TRBJ1-1; D is unresolved. Germline CDR1 SGHAT, CDR2 FQNNGV. V lost 2 bases, J lost 1 base, and 5 bases lay in between. This CDR3 region has 13 residues.

The chain is built from TRBV5-4 and TRBJ2-5; unclear D gene. The CDR3 covers 12 residues. V lost 3 bases, J lost 5 bases, and 8 bases lay in between. The germline gives CDR1 SGHNT, CDR2 YYREEE (reference sequence). The CDR3, as DNA: TGTGCCAGCAGCTCCCCCGGGGAGACCCAGTACTTC. Protein: CASSSPGETQYF.

This chain links TRBV6-5 with TRBJ2-7, with D perhaps given as TRBD1 or TRBD2 (6 bases each). CDR1 is MNHEY and CDR2 is SVGAGI in the germline V gene. The CDR3 has 14 amino acids. Trimming stripped 2 bases from V and 3 bases from J, with 11 bases between. The CDR3 coding sequence is TGTGCCAGCAGTTACCAAGGGGGGTTCTACGAGCAGTACTTC. Translating it yields CASSYQGGFYEQYF.

The V gene is TRBV28, the J gene TRBJ2-7; 9 bases map to TRBD1. The germline gives CDR1 MDHEN, CDR2 SYDVKM. The CDR3 has 13 amino acids. The trim removed 10 bases at V and 2 bases at J, leaving 6 bases unmatched. CDR3 nucleotides: TGTGCCACCGACAGGGGGGTTCCCTACGAGCAGTACTTC. As protein: CATDRGVPYEQYF.

V gene TRBV28 combines with J gene TRBJ1-1; D uncertain. The CDR3 runs 11 residues. Per the germline V gene, CDR1 is MDHEN and CDR2 is SYDVKM. V lost 5 bases and J lost 7, with 8 bases in between. Here the CDR3 reads CASSGVLEAFF. The CDR3 DNA follows: TGTGCCAGCAGTGGGGTTCTTGAAGCTTTCTTT.

This chain uses TRBV18 with TRBJ2-3; D is perhaps TRBD2 (5 bases). Trimming took 2 bases from V and 0 from J, leaving 12 bases between them. This CDR3 region has 16 residues. Germline CDR1 KGHSH, CDR2 LQKENI. The CDR3 DNA is TGTGCCAGCTCACCAACGTTAACTAGTAGCACAGATACGCAGTATTTT. This codes for CASSPTLTSSTDTQYF.

J is TRBJ1-1 and V is TRBV28; TRBD1 matches 8 bases. Germline CDR1 and CDR2: MDHEN and SYDVKM. Trimming at V came to 6 bases and at J to 4 bases, leaving 7 bases not matched to a gene. This CDR3 has 14 amino acids. The CDR3 coding sequence is TGTGCCAGCAGCCCACGGACAGGGACCACTGAAGCTTTCTTT. This codes for CASSPRTGTTEAFF.

V is TRBV27 and J is TRBJ2-3, with 9 bases identical to TRBD2. Germline V lookup: CDR1 MNHEY, CDR2 SMNVEV (reference sequence). J lost 4 bases, V lost 6 bases, and 11 bases had no gene match. CDR3 length equals 16 residues. CDR3 sequence (DNA): TGTGCCAGCAGGACCGCCGGGGGACTAGCCCCAGATACGCAGTATTTT. Its protein product is CASRTAGGLAPDTQYF.

This rearrangement joins TRBV6-4 to TRBJ1-1; D unresolved. Trimming left V 6 bases short and J 4 bases short, with 15 bases between. CDR1 MRHNA and CDR2 SNTAGT come from the germline V gene. CDR3 length: 14 amino acids. The CDR3 loop reads CASRDRVTSTEAFF. The CDR3 nucleotides are TGTGCCAGCAGGGATCGGGTGACTTCCACTGAAGCTTTCTTT.

The chain is built from TRBV18 and TRBJ2-3; D may match TRBD1 or TRBD2 (5 bases each). Germline CDR1 KGHSH, CDR2 LQKENI. The ends were cut back, 6 bases at V and 2 bases at J, with 18 bases in the middle. The CDR3 runs 16 residues. CDR3 in amino acids: CASSGTDGLATDTQYF. The CDR3 DNA reads TGTGCCAGCTCCGGGACCGACGGACTGGCCACAGATACGCAGTATTTT. The entire variable domain, with the rest obtained from reference TRBV18 and TRBJ2-3, is as follows: NAGVMQNPRHLVRRRGQEARLRCSPMKGHSHVYWYRQLPEEGLKFMVYLQKENIIDESGMPKERFSAEFPKEGPSILRIQQVVRGDSAAYFCASSGTDGLATDTQYFGPGTRLTVL.

This clone turned up a few times. The chain carries TRBV6-1 and TRBJ1-4; no reliable D call. CDR3 length equals 12 residues. Trimming took 8 bases from V and 6 from J, leaving 10 bases between them. Per the germline V gene, CDR1 is MNHNS and CDR2 is SASEGT. CDR3 nucleotide sequence: TGTGCCAGCGGTGGGTTGTATGAAAAACTGTTTTTT. This encodes CASGGLYEKLFF.

This rearrangement joins TRBV9 to TRBJ2-5; weak D call: TRBD2 (5 bases). Germline V gives CDR1 SGDLS, CDR2 YYNGEE. V gave up 3 bases and J gave up 0 bases, with 15 bases separating them. This CDR3 has 16 amino acids. The CDR3 here is CASSDDWEFHQETQYF. CDR3 in DNA: TGTGCCAGCAGCGACGATTGGGAGTTCCACCAAGAGACCCAGTACTTC.

The chain joins TRBV28 to TRBJ1-2; D is unclear. Trimming stripped 3 bases from V and 2 bases from J, with 4 bases between. The germline V gene encodes CDR1 MDHEN and CDR2 SYDVKM. The CDR3 is made up of 12 amino acids. This chain's CDR3 is CASSLLNYGYTF. DNA of the CDR3: TGTGCCAGCAGTTTGCTGAACTATGGCTACACCTTC.

The chain uses TRBV10-3 and TRBJ2-6, with D tentatively TRBD2 (6 bases). V lost 7 bases to trimming and J lost 0 bases, with 10 bases between them. CDR1 and CDR2 (germline): ENHRY, SYGVKD. This CDR3 is 15 amino acids long. The CDR3 region has the DNA TGTGCCATCAAGGGGACTGCCTCTGGGGCCAACGTCCTGACTTTC. It codes for CAIKGTASGANVLTF.